Reported below is one T cell receptor (beta chain). As yet, its antigen is unknown. This specimen belongs to a study of T cell repertoires in ileal Crohn's disease. Study-level background: About half of patients got postoperative therapy: around ten thiopurines, around 18 anti-TNF.

General study results and limits: Every patient over 26.8% clonality showed endoscopic recurrence. Clonal expansions were more frequent in active smokers than non-smokers at surgery.

Profiling relied on immunoSEQ multiplex PCR, and the TCRdb table lists in-frame clones only, not all of them. The sample lists about 14,000 clones, less than 85% seen once, with 5.5% to 7% in the top ten. Germline-derived CDR1 and CDR2 are SNHLY and FYNNEI. The CDR3 is 12 amino acids. Unmatched junction bases numbered 4, after V lost 5 bases and J lost 8 bases. The chain couples TRBV2 to TRBJ1-2; TRBD1 agrees at 8 bases. The sequencing sample was made of ileal tissue. The clonotype was recovered from an adult with Crohn's disease. DNA for the CDR3: TGTGCCAGCAGTAGACAGGGGCGAGGCTACACCTTC. Protein sequence: CASSRQGRGYTF.